This is a list of T cell receptor beta chains from one sample in a study of CD8 T cells in Susac syndrome. MiXCR, applied by TCRdb to the immunoSEQ multiplex PCR reads, yields one record per CDR3 protein. The table has approximately 220,000 distinct CDR3 sequences, around 95% seen once. Specimen: CD4+ T cells from PBMCs. The receptors stem from a human donor with multiple sclerosis. Each CDR3 is given with its conserved first and last residue. D genes are given only for firm matches. Only some rows state a clone size, as once, few, many or a class for expanded clones.

D	V	J	size	DNA	CDR3
NA	TRBV27	TRBJ1-5	once	TGTGCCAGCAGTACGTATAGCAATCAGCCCCAGCATTTT	CASSTYSNQPQHF
NA	TRBV4-1	TRBJ2-1	once	TGCGCCAGCAGCCTAGCTAGGCAGGAAGGGCGTCATGTCGCTGAGCAGTTCTTC	CASSLARQEGRHVAEQFF
NA	TRBV25-1	TRBJ1-1	NA	TGTGCCAGCACTCGACTGGGTGGGGACACTGAAGCTTTCTTT	CASTRLGGDTEAFF
NA	TRBV14	TRBJ1-6	NA	TGTGCCAGCAGCCAACGGAAGGATTCACCCCTCCACTTT	CASSQRKDSPLHF
NA	TRBV25-1	TRBJ2-6	NA	TGTGCCAGCAGTGCCACAACAGGGTCCTCTGGGGCCAACGTCCTGACTTTC	CASSATTGSSGANVLTF
NA	TRBV20-1	TRBJ2-3	NA	TGCAGTGCTCCGGGGGACGTGGGTACAGATACGCAGTATTTT	CSAPGDVGTDTQYF
NA	TRBV30	TRBJ1-5	NA	TGTGCCTGGAGTGAAGGATCCGGGACACCTAATCAGCCCCAGCATTTT	CAWSEGSGTPNQPQHF
TRBD1	TRBV6-5	TRBJ1-2	once	TGTGCCAGCAGTCAGACGGGACAGGCCTCATATGGCTACACCTTC	CASSQTGQASYGYTF
TRBD1	TRBV20-1	TRBJ2-5	NA	TGCAGTGCTGGTCGGGACAGGGAGGAGACCCAGTACTTC	CSAGRDREETQYF
TRBD2	TRBV9	TRBJ2-3	NA	TGTGCCAGCAGCGTAGCTAGCGGGGTTAGCACAGATACGCAGTATTTT	CASSVASGVSTDTQYF
TRBD1	TRBV30	TRBJ1-6	NA	TGTGCCTGGAGTGGGGGACAGAGATCACCCCTCCACTTT	CAWSGGQRSPLHF
NA	TRBV30	TRBJ1-2	once	TGTGCCTGGAACCCGAGACAGGAGATCCTCTATGGCTACACCTTC	CAWNPRQEILYGYTF
NA	TRBV2	TRBJ1-5	NA	TGTGCCAGCAGAGGTGACTCGAGGAGTCAGCCCCAGCATTTT	CASRGDSRSQPQHF
NA	TRBV5-1	TRBJ2-3	NA	TGCGCCAGCAGCTTAGGCGGCCCGCCCACAGATACGCAGTATTTT	CASSLGGPPTDTQYF
NA	TRBV23-1	TRBJ2-3	NA	TGCGCCAGCAGTCCAAGGGCCCTGAGCACAGATACGCAGTATTTT	CASSPRALSTDTQYF
NA	TRBV29-1	TRBJ2-7	NA	TGCAGCGTTGCGAGAGGGAACCCTTACGAGCAGTACTTC	CSVARGNPYEQYF
NA	TRBV25-1	TRBJ2-3	NA	TGTGCCAGCATAGCGACAGCCACAGATACGCAGTATTTT	CASIATATDTQYF
NA	TRBV20-1	TRBJ1-6	NA	TGCAGTGCTAGCCCTACCCCACTTTTCTCGAGTTCACCCCTCCACTTT	CSASPTPLFSSSPLHF
NA	TRBV20-1	TRBJ2-1	NA	TGCAGTGCTAAGGACCCCGTCAATGAGCAGTTCTTC	CSAKDPVNEQFF
NA	TRBV2	TRBJ1-1	NA	TGTGCCAGCAGTCCTACAGGGTCCAACACTGAAGCTTTCTTT	CASSPTGSNTEAFF
NA	TRBV2	TRBJ2-5	NA	TGTGCCAGCACCTCGGACGGCCAAGAGACCCAGTACTTC	CASTSDGQETQYF
NA	TRBV30	TRBJ2-3	NA	TGTGCCTGGAGTCCCCGGGGGCTTAGCACAGATACGCAGTATTTT	CAWSPRGLSTDTQYF
NA	TRBV20-1	TRBJ2-5	NA	TGCAGTGCTCTCCGGGGGCGGGCCCAAGAGACCCAGTACTTC	CSALRGRAQETQYF
NA	TRBV14	TRBJ1-2	NA	TGTGCCAGCAGCCAAGTCGGCTATGGCTACACCTTC	CASSQVGYGYTF
TRBD1	TRBV6-5	TRBJ2-5	NA	TGTGCCAGCGGACAGGGAGCTCCGGAGACCCAGTACTTC	CASGQGAPETQYF
TRBD2	TRBV10-3	TRBJ2-1	NA	TGTGCCATCACCCTTAGCGGGGGGGCAAATGAGCAGTTCTTC	CAITLSGGANEQFF
NA	TRBV27	TRBJ1-2	NA	TGTGCCAGCAGTTCCCCCCGGGAGTGGGGCTACACCTTC	CASSSPREWGYTF
TRBD2	TRBV29-1	TRBJ2-5	NA	TGCAGCGGCGGGGGGGCCGGAGAGACCCAGTACTTC	CSGGGAGETQYF
NA	TRBV7-9	TRBJ2-2	NA	TGTGCCAGCAGCTTCGGGACAATGTCGGGCGGGGAGCTGTTTTTT	CASSFGTMSGGELFF
NA	TRBV29-1	TRBJ1-1	NA	TGCAGCGTCCGGGACGACACTGAAGCTTTCTTT	CSVRDDTEAFF
NA	TRBV2	TRBJ2-5	NA	TGTGCCAGCAGTGAAGGACCAGAGGGGGTGACCCAGTACTTC	CASSEGPEGVTQYF
TRBD1	TRBV20-1	TRBJ1-1	NA	TGCAGTGCGAGCCCCGGACAGGTCCAAGCTTTCTTT	CSASPGQVQAFF
NA	TRBV2	TRBJ1-1	NA	TGTGCCAGCAGTACAACGACACCTTACACTGAAGCTTTCTTT	CASSTTTPYTEAFF
NA	TRBV15	TRBJ1-1	NA	TGTGCCACCGTTAGAGGGAGCGGTAACACTGAAGCTTTCTTT	CATVRGSGNTEAFF
NA	TRBV18	TRBJ1-2	NA	TGTGCCAGCTCACCTCAGGGCGGCTTTCCTACGGATGGCTACACCTTC	CASSPQGGFPTDGYTF
NA	TRBV30	TRBJ1-2	NA	TGTGCCTTCACAGCTAACTATGGCTACACCTTC	CAFTANYGYTF
NA	TRBV6-1	TRBJ1-6	NA	TGTGCCAGCAGCCAGACATCGCCGGGACTCCCTGGACCCCTCCACTTT	CASSQTSPGLPGPLHF
TRBD1	TRBV18	TRBJ2-5	NA	TGTGCCAGCTCAGGACAGGATGGAGAGACCCAGTACTTC	CASSGQDGETQYF
TRBD1	TRBV30	TRBJ2-3	NA	TGTGCCTGGTCCCGGGACAGAGACACAGATACGCAGTATTTT	CAWSRDRDTDTQYF
NA	TRBV10-3	TRBJ1-5	NA	TGTGCCATCAGACAGTCTGGGGGCAATCAGCCCCAGCATTTT	CAIRQSGGNQPQHF
TRBD1	TRBV27	TRBJ2-7	NA	TGTGCCAGCAGCCCCGCGGGGACAGGGTTCTACGAGCAGTACTTC	CASSPAGTGFYEQYF
NA	TRBV30	TRBJ2-3	NA	TGTGCCTGGAGTAGGGGGGATACGCAGTATTTT	CAWSRGDTQYF
TRBD2	TRBV30	TRBJ2-7	once	TGTGCCTGGAGTGCTACTAGCGGGGGGTACGAGCAGTACTTC	CAWSATSGGYEQYF
TRBD2	TRBV29-1	TRBJ2-3	NA	TGCAGCATCGCCGGGACTAGCGGCACAGATACGCAGTATTTT	CSIAGTSGTDTQYF
TRBD2	TRBV7-2	TRBJ2-5	NA	TGTGCCATCGCCCTTGATAGCGGGGGAAAGACCCAGTACTTC	CAIALDSGGKTQYF
NA	TRBV4-2	TRBJ2-1	NA	TGTGCCAGCAGCCAAGACCCCTCCCCTATAAGGGAGCAGTTCTTC	CASSQDPSPIREQFF